The 26 T cell receptor beta chains reported below all come from one sample, sequenced in a study of blood T cell repertoires in COVID-19. Produced via immunoSEQ multiplex PCR; TCRdb's table is partial and in-frame only. Of roughly 150,000 clones listed, approximately 85% are singletons. Sequenced: peripheral blood. These receptors were obtained from a woman of 80 years or more with COVID-19, enrolled during active disease.

V gene TRBV3-1 (or the pseudogene TRBV3-2) combines with J gene TRBJ1-6, with D possibly being TRBD1 (6 bases). V was pared by 1 base and J by 6 bases, with 10 bases between. This CDR3 comprises 15 residues. CDR1 and CDR2 from the germline V gene are LGHDT and YNNKEL (reference sequence). The CDR3 here is CASSQGGQRNSPLHF. For the CDR3, the DNA is TGTGCCAGCAGCCAAGGTGGACAGCGTAATTCACCCCTCCACTTT.

V is TRBV5-4 and J is TRBJ1-6; D may be TRBD1 (5 bases). Germline assignment: CDR1 SGHNT and CDR2 YYREEE (reference sequence). The CDR3 has 15 residues. Trimming stripped 0 bases from V and 8 bases from J, with 12 bases between. CDR3: CASSLAGRVHSPLHF. The CDR3 coding sequence is TGTGCCAGCAGCTTGGCAGGCAGGGTACATTCACCCCTCCACTTT.

V gene TRBV7-9 combines with J gene TRBJ2-7, with TRBD2 identical over 7 bases. This CDR3 is 15 amino acids long. Trimming removed 7 bases from V and 6 bases from J; junction bases left unmatched: 15. CDR1 is SEHNR, CDR2 FQNEAQ, per germline (reference sequence). The chain's CDR3 is CASTQKRTERGEQYF. In DNA, the CDR3 is TGTGCCAGCACCCAGAAACGGACCGAGCGGGGCGAGCAGTACTTC.

Only one count was recorded for this clone. The V call is TRBV5-4, the J call TRBJ2-4; D unclear. Germline V lookup: CDR1 SGHNT, CDR2 YYREEE (reference sequence). Trimming removed 4 bases from V and 9 bases from J, with 14 bases in between. This CDR3 spans 13 amino acids. The CDR3 spells CASSHSTLRIQYF. The CDR3 region has the DNA TGTGCCAGCAGCCACTCGACTCTGCGCATTCAGTACTTC.

V gene TRBV5-1 combines with J gene TRBJ2-2, with D possibly matching TRBD1 (5 bases). The ends were cut back, 6 bases at V and 7 bases at J, with 19 bases in the middle. Per the germline V gene, CDR1 is SGHRS and CDR2 is YFSETQ. This CDR3 contains 15 residues. This CDR3 reads CASINDGQVGGELFF. DNA for the CDR3: TGCGCCAGCATCAACGACGGACAAGTGGGCGGGGAGCTGTTTTTT.

V and J are TRBV3-1 (or the pseudogene TRBV3-2) and TRBJ2-1; D may be TRBD1 (5 bases). The V gene's germline CDR1 is LGHDT and CDR2 YNNKEL (reference sequence). Trimming removed 4 bases from V and 4 bases from J, with 14 bases in between. The CDR3 runs to 15 residues. DNA for the CDR3: TGTGCCAGCAGCCCGACAGATAAGTTGTACAATGAGCAGTTCTTC. Translated, it gives CASSPTDKLYNEQFF.

In this sample, this clone turned up once. The chain has TRBV19 and TRBJ1-2; tentative D call: TRBD1 (6 bases). Looked up from germline, CDR1 is LNHDA and CDR2 is SQIVND (reference sequence). The CDR3 contains 15 residues. Trimming removed 5 bases at V and 0 bases at J, with 13 bases between. The CDR3 region is CASSYRTEANYGYTF. The CDR3 bases are TGTGCCAGTAGTTATAGGACAGAAGCTAACTATGGCTACACCTTC.

The gene calls are TRBV6-5 and TRBJ1-2; D is undetermined. V lost 4 bases and J 12 bases, leaving 18 bases between the germline ends. Germline CDR1 and CDR2: MNHEY and SVGAGI. CDR3 length: 13 residues. CDR3 DNA sequence: TGTGCCAGCAGTTCCCCGGGATCTGGGATCCACACCTTC. Amino acid sequence: CASSSPGSGIHTF.

The chain recombines TRBV7-2 with TRBJ2-7, with 7 positions matching TRBD1. CDR3 length: 13 residues. After removal of 2 bases from V and 3 bases from J, the junction contained 1 base not matched to a gene. CDR1 SGHTA and CDR2 FQGNSA come from the germline V gene. DNA of the CDR3: TGTGCCAGCAGCTTACACAGGGGCTACGAGCAGTACTTC. Protein: CASSLHRGYEQYF.

This rearrangement joins TRBV2 to TRBJ2-7; possibly TRBD1 for D (5 bases). Germline CDR1 SNHLY, CDR2 FYNNEI. The V gene lost 7 bases and the J gene lost 2 bases, with 9 bases spanning the gap. The CDR3 has 12 amino acids. The CDR3 here is CASNRPTYEQYF. The CDR3 coding sequence is TGTGCCAGCAACAGGCCCACCTACGAGCAGTACTTC. The whole variable domain, remainder taken from reference TRBV2 and TRBJ2-7, is EPEVTQTPSHQVTQMGQEVILRCVPISNHLYFYWYRQILGQKVEFLVSFYNNEISEKSEIFDDQFSVERPDGSNFTLKIRSTKLEDSAMYFCASNRPTYEQYFGPGTRLTVT.

The CDR3 loop is CARGQILNSPLHF. The CDR3 bases are TGTGCCAGGGGACAGATCCTTAATTCACCCCTCCACTTT. V usage is TRBV2 and J usage is TRBJ1-6, with 7 nucleotides matching TRBD1. V dropped 9 bases and J dropped 6; count of bases not matched to a gene: 5. Per the germline V gene, CDR1 is SNHLY and CDR2 is FYNNEI. The CDR3 covers 13 residues.

This chain links TRBV28 with TRBJ2-3, with 11 bases that match TRBD2. The CDR3 totals 16 residues. The V and J ends lost 7 bases and 5 bases, in that order; junction bases with no gene match: 11. Germline CDR1 MDHEN, CDR2 SYDVKM. CDR3: CASKDSGRAWGDTQYF. In nucleotides, the CDR3 is TGTGCCAGCAAGGATAGCGGGAGGGCCTGGGGAGATACGCAGTATTTT.

The chain links TRBV7-8 to TRBJ1-4, with D possibly matching TRBD1 (5 bases). V gave up 1 base and J gave up 0 bases, with 12 bases separating them. The CDR3 is 17 amino acids. Looked up from germline, CDR1 is SGHVS and CDR2 is FQNEAQ. CDR3 loop: CASSLGAGRATNEKLFF. The CDR3 DNA follows: TGTGCCAGCAGCTTAGGTGCAGGGCGTGCAACTAATGAAAAACTGTTTTTT.

The chain is built from TRBV27 and TRBJ1-2; D is ambiguous. Looked up from germline, CDR1 is MNHEY and CDR2 is SMNVEV (reference sequence). This CDR3 has 13 amino acids. V lost 8 bases to trimming and J lost 1 base, with 11 bases between them. The CDR3 DNA sequence: TGTGCCAGCTCACATACAGTTAACTATGGCTACACCTTC. It translates to CASSHTVNYGYTF.

V and J are TRBV5-1 and TRBJ2-3, with D perhaps TRBD2 (7 bases). CDR1 and CDR2 (germline): SGHRS, YFSETQ. Deletions cut 6 bases from V and 0 bases from J, with 11 bases between. The CDR3 has 14 amino acids. The CDR3 DNA follows: TGCGCCAGCATTCGCGGGGGCAGCACAGATACGCAGTATTTT. Protein product: CASIRGGSTDTQYF.

V usage is TRBV5-1 and J usage is TRBJ2-1, with D possibly TRBD1 on 5 matching bases. Per the germline V gene, CDR1 is SGHRS and CDR2 is YFSETQ. The CDR3 has 14 amino acids. V was clipped by 0 bases and J by 4 bases, with 8 bases between them. The CDR3 is CASSLEGIYNEQFF. CDR3 bases: TGCGCCAGCAGCTTGGAGGGGATTTACAATGAGCAGTTCTTC.

This clone was seen just once. The gene calls are TRBV7-2 and TRBJ2-7; D is possibly TRBD2 (5 bases). From germline, CDR1 is SGHTA and CDR2 FQGNSA. V was cut by 1 base and J by 5 bases, with 15 bases left in between. The length of the CDR3 is 15 residues. The CDR3 region is CASSLGGNLWDEQYF. The CDR3 DNA reads TGTGCCAGCAGCTTAGGAGGGAACCTGTGGGACGAGCAGTACTTC.

The J gene is TRBJ2-2, the V gene TRBV14; TRBD2 agrees at 7 bases. Germline V gene sequence: CDR1 SGHDN, CDR2 FVKESK. Unmatched junction bases numbered 15, after V lost 4 bases and J lost 4 bases. The CDR3 contains 18 residues. CDR3: CASSRAYGGIRGTGELFF. CDR3 DNA: TGTGCCAGCAGCCGCGCCTACGGGGGGATAAGAGGCACCGGGGAGCTGTTTTTT.

This sequence joins TRBV19 and TRBJ2-7, with a tentative D call TRBD1 (6 bases). This CDR3 has 15 residues. CDR1 LNHDA and CDR2 SQIVND come from the germline V gene (reference sequence). V was pared by 3 bases and J by 3 bases, with 15 bases between. The CDR3 coding sequence is TGTGCCAGTAGTATCCAGACAGGTCATTACTACGAGCAGTACTTC. The encoded protein is CASSIQTGHYYEQYF.

V usage is TRBV5-4 and J usage is TRBJ1-2; 12 bases match TRBD1. V lost 4 bases and J lost 8; bases outside the gene matches: 9. The CDR3 loop spans 15 amino acids. Germline CDR1 and CDR2: SGHNT and YYREEE (reference sequence). CDR3 sequence: CASSTKGQGAFGYTF. CDR3 sequence (DNA): TGTGCCAGCAGCACCAAGGGACAGGGGGCGTTCGGCTACACCTTC.

The rearrangement links TRBV19 to TRBJ2-3, with D possibly matching TRBD2 (5 bases). CDR1 LNHDA and CDR2 SQIVND come from the germline V gene (reference sequence). This CDR3 is built from 11 residues. The germline V and J ends were trimmed by 2 bases and 8 bases, with 5 bases remaining between them. The CDR3 protein is CASSISGTQYF. CDR3 in DNA: TGTGCCAGTAGTATAAGCGGTACGCAGTATTTT. Supplemented by reference TRBV19 and TRBJ2-3, the full variable domain reads DGGITQSPKYLFRKEGQNVTLSCEQNLNHDAMYWYRQDPGQGLRLIYYSQIVNDFQKGDIAEGYSVSREKKESFPLTVTSAQKNPTAFYLCASSISGTQYFGPGTRLTVL.

This chain joins TRBV11-2 and TRBJ2-5; possibly TRBD1 for D (6 bases). The CDR3 contains 15 residues. CDR1 SGHAT and CDR2 FQNNGV come from the germline V gene. Trimming stripped 7 bases from V and 1 base from J, with 16 bases between. CDR3 DNA sequence: TGTGCCAGCACCCAGGGGATTCTGTTCCAAGAGACCCAGTACTTC. It translates to CASTQGILFQETQYF. The complete variable domain, with remaining parts taken from reference TRBV11-2 and TRBJ2-5, reads EAGVAQSPRYKIIEKRQSVAFWCNPISGHATLYWYQQILGQGPKLLIQFQNNGVVDDSQLPKDRFSAERLKGVDSTLKIQPAKLEDSAVYLCASTQGILFQETQYFGPGTRLLVL.

The chain carries TRBV20-1 and TRBJ1-5, with 8 positions matching TRBD1. The CDR3 is 15 residues long. Germline loops: CDR1 DFQATT, CDR2 SNEGSKA (reference sequence). The V and J ends lost 3 bases and 5 bases, in that order; junction bases with no gene match: 9. CDR3 sequence reads: CSASYTGGLDQPQHF. The CDR3 DNA is TGCAGTGCTAGTTATACAGGGGGGCTCGATCAGCCCCAGCATTTT.

This chain joins TRBV28 and TRBJ2-7; the D is unclear. Between the trimmed V and J ends, which lost 2 bases and 0 bases, there was a span of 5 bases. CDR1 and CDR2 (germline): MDHEN, SYDVKM. This CDR3 is 13 amino acids long. In nucleotides, the CDR3 is TGTGCCAGCAGTTTAGTGAGCTCCTACGAGCAGTACTTC. This sequence encodes CASSLVSSYEQYF.

The J gene is TRBJ1-2, the V gene TRBV19, with D perhaps TRBD1 (5 bases). The germline gives CDR1 LNHDA, CDR2 SQIVND (reference sequence). Between the trimmed V and J ends, which lost 4 bases and 0 bases, there was a span of 21 bases. The CDR3 loop spans 18 amino acids. CDR3 amino acids: CASSKWGDNARSNYGYTF. As DNA, the CDR3 is TGTGCCAGTAGTAAATGGGGGGATAATGCCAGATCTAACTATGGCTACACCTTC.

The J gene is TRBJ1-5, the V gene TRBV18; D might be TRBD1 (6 bases). Looked up from germline, CDR1 is KGHSH and CDR2 is LQKENI. This CDR3 spans 12 amino acids. The ends were cut back, 3 bases at V and 14 bases at J, with 14 bases in the middle. For the CDR3, the DNA is TGTGCCAGCTCACCCGAGACAGGAATTGAGCATTTT. The encoded protein is CASSPETGIEHF. The full variable domain, with the rest looked up from reference TRBV18 and TRBJ1-5, is NAGVMQNPRHLVRRRGQEARLRCSPMKGHSHVYWYRQLPEEGLKFMVYLQKENIIDESGMPKERFSAEFPKEGPSILRIQQVVRGDSAAYFCASSPETGIEHFGDGTRLSIL.